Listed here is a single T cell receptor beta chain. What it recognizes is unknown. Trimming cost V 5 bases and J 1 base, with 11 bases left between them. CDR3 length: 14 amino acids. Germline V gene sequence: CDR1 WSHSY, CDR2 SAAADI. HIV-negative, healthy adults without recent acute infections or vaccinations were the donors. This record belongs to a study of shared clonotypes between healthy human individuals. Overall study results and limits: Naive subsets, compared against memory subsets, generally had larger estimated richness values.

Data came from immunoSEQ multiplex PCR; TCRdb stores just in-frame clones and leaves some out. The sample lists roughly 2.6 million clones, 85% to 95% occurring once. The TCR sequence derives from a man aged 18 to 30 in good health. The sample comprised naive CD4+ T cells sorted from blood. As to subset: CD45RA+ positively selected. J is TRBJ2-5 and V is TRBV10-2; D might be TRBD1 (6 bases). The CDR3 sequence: CASSPGTSQETQYF. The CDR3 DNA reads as TGCGCCAGCAGTCCAGGGACATCCCAAGAGACCCAGTACTTC.